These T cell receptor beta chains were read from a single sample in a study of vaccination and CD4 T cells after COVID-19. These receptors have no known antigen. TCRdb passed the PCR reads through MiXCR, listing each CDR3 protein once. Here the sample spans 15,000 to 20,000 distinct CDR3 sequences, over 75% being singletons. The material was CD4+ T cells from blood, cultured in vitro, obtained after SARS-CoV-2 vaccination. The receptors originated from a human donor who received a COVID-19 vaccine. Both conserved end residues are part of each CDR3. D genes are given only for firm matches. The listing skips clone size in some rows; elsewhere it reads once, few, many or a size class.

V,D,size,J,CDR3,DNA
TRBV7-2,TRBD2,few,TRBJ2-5,CASSLVVAGPGETQYF,TGTGCCAGCAGCTTAGTAGTAGCGGGGCCGGGAGAGACCCAGTACTTC
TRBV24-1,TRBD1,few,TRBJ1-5,CATSDLRDRGASNQPQHF,TGTGCCACCAGTGATCTCCGGGACAGGGGTGCGAGCAATCAGCCCCAGCATTTT
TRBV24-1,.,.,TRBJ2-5,CATSDPQETQYF,TGTGCCACCAGTGATCCCCAAGAGACCCAGTACTTC
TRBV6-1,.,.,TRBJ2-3,CASSITTGDTQYF,TGTGCCAGCAGTATAACGACGGGGGATACGCAGTATTTT
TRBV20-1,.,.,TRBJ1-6,CSASRGTDYPYNSPLHF,TGCAGTGCCAGCCGCGGGACCGACTATCCCTATAATTCACCCCTCCACTTT
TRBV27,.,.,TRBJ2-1,CASSLSTGNEQFF,TGTGCCAGCAGTTTATCCACGGGCAATGAGCAGTTCTTC
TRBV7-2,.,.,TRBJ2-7,CASSVSDGYEQYF,TGTGCCAGCAGCGTATCGGACGGCTACGAGCAGTACTTC
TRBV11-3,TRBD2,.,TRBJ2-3,CASSLAGGVTDTQYF,TGTGCCAGCAGCTTGGCGGGGGGGGTAACAGATACGCAGTATTTT
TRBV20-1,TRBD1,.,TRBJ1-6,CSARSGTGGPNSPLHF,TGCAGTGCTAGATCCGGGACAGGGGGTCCGAATTCACCCCTCCACTTT
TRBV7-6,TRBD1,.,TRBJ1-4,CASSMTGTNEKLFF,TGTGCCAGCAGCATGACAGGGACTAATGAAAAACTGTTTTTT
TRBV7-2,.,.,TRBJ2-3,CASSLMRGDTQYF,TGTGCCAGCAGCTTAATGCGGGGAGATACGCAGTATTTT
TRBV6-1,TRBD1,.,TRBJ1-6,CASTVVVGTAFSSYNSPLHF,TGTGCCAGCACCGTAGTTGTCGGGACAGCCTTCAGCTCCTATAATTCACCCCTCCACTTT
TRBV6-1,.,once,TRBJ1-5,CASSEKGGGDQPQHF,TGTGCCAGCAGTGAAAAGGGGGGAGGCGATCAGCCCCAGCATTTT
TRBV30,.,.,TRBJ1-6,CAWSVGFAGRNSPLHF,TGTGCCTGGAGCGTAGGGTTTGCAGGGAGGAATTCACCCCTCCACTTT
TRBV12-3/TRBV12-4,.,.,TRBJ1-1,CASSFGMSGTVRNTEAFF,TGTGCCAGCAGTTTTGGCATGAGTGGGACCGTGAGGAACACTGAAGCTTTCTTT
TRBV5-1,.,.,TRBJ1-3,CASSLAPDNSGNTIYF,TGCGCCAGCAGCTTGGCCCCAGACAACTCTGGAAACACCATATATTTT
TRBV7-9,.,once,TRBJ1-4,CASSLIGKRGREKLFF,TGTGCCAGCAGCTTAATTGGGAAGAGGGGACGAGAAAAACTGTTTTTT
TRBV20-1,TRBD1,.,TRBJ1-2,CSASSRRGPYGYTF,TGCAGTGCTAGCTCTCGTAGGGGGCCTTACGGCTACACCTTC
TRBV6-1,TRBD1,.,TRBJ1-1,CASRKGTGGGVMNTEAFF,TGTGCCAGCAGGAAGGGGACAGGGGGCGGTGTAATGAACACTGAAGCTTTCTTT
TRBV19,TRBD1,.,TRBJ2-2,CASSSILIDGTGDGGELFF,TGTGCCAGTAGTTCCATTCTTATCGACGGGACAGGGGACGGCGGGGAGCTGTTTTTT
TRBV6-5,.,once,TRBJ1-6,CASSYSRPRASISPLHF,TGTGCCAGCAGTTACTCGAGGCCGAGAGCTAGTATTTCACCCCTCCACTTT
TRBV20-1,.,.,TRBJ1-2,CSARRAGSYGYTF,TGCAGTGCTAGAAGGGCGGGGAGCTATGGCTACACCTTC
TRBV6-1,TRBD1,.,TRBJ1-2,CASSRSGTGRGGNYGYTF,TGTGCCAGCAGTCGATCCGGGACAGGGAGGGGCGGGAACTATGGCTACACCTTC
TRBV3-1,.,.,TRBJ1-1,CASSQAVDTEAFF,TGTGCCAGCAGCCAAGCAGTAGACACTGAAGCTTTCTTT
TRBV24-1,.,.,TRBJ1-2,CATSDPARGSGYTF,TGTGCCACCAGTGATCCAGCGAGGGGGTCTGGCTACACCTTC
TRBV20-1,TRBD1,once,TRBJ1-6,CSARTGGVYNSPLHF,TGCAGTGCTAGGACAGGGGGCGTCTATAATTCACCCCTCCACTTT
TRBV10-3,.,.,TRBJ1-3,CAISGLSGGINTIYF,TGTGCCATCAGCGGCCTATCCGGGGGGATTAACACCATATATTTT
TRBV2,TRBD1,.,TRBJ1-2,CASSEGRTGGGGGYTF,TGTGCCAGCAGTGAAGGGAGGACAGGGGGCGGTGGTGGCTACACCTTC
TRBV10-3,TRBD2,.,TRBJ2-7,CAISVIAGDSYEQYF,TGTGCCATCAGTGTAATAGCGGGGGACTCCTACGAGCAGTACTTC
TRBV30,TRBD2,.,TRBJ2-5,CAWISGLAGDLETQYF,TGTGCCTGGATTTCAGGACTAGCGGGGGACTTAGAGACCCAGTACTTC
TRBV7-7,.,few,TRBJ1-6,CASSLEERGNSPLHF,TGTGCCAGCAGCTTAGAGGAGAGGGGTAATTCACCCCTCCACTTT
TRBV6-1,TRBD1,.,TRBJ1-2,CASSEDRGTTF,TGTGCCAGCAGTGAAGACAGGGGGACGACCTTC
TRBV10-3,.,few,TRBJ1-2,CAISERGVGYGYTF,TGTGCCATCAGTGAGAGGGGGGTTGGCTATGGCTACACCTTC
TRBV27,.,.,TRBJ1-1,CASSSPQGNTEAFF,TGTGCCAGCAGTTCCCCACAGGGGAACACTGAAGCTTTCTTT
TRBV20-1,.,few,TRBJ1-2,CSASVINYGYTF,TGCAGTGCCAGTGTTATTAACTATGGCTACACCTTC
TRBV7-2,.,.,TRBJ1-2,CASRPSDKSYGYTF,TGTGCCAGCAGGCCCTCGGACAAGTCCTATGGCTACACCTTC
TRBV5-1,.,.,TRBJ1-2,CASSLEAGNYGYTF,TGCGCCAGCAGCTTGGAGGCCGGTAACTATGGCTACACCTTC
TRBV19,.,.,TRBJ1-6,CASSVQGSPNSPLHF,TGTGCCAGTAGTGTCCAGGGTTCTCCGAATTCACCCCTCCACTTT
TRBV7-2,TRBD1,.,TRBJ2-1,CASSLAGTGDNEQFF,TGTGCCAGCAGCTTAGCCGGGACAGGGGACAATGAGCAGTTCTTC
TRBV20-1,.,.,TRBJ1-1,CSARAPRGPEAFF,TGCAGTGCTAGAGCCCCCCGGGGGCCTGAAGCTTTCTTT
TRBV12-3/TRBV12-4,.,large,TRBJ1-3,CASRITGFSGNTIYF,TGTGCCAGCCGAATAACGGGTTTTAGCGGAAACACCATATATTTT
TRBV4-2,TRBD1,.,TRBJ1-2,CASSQGRQGAGYTF,TGTGCCAGCAGCCAAGGTCGACAGGGGGCCGGCTACACCTTC
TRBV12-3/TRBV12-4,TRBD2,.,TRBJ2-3,CASTYLAGGSPDTQYF,TGTGCCAGCACCTATCTAGCGGGGGGGTCCCCAGATACGCAGTATTTT
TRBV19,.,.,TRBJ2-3,CASSSNRESTDTQYF,TGTGCCAGTAGTTCCAACAGGGAGAGCACAGATACGCAGTATTTT
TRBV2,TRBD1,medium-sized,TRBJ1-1,CASRYRGGDTEAFF,TGTGCCAGCAGGTACAGGGGGGGAGACACTGAAGCTTTCTTT
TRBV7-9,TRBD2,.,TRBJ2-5,CAGTGGEETQYF,TGTGCAGGTACGGGAGGGGAAGAGACCCAGTACTTC
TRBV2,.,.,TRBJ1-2,CATYDRTVNYGYTF,TGTGCCACCTACGATCGAACGGTTAACTATGGCTACACCTTC
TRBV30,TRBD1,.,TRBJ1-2,CAWRQGVYGYTF,TGTGCCTGGAGGCAGGGGGTCTATGGCTACACCTTC
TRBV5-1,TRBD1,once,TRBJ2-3,CASQKGTGEDTQYF,TGCGCCAGCCAGAAAGGGACAGGGGAAGATACGCAGTATTTT